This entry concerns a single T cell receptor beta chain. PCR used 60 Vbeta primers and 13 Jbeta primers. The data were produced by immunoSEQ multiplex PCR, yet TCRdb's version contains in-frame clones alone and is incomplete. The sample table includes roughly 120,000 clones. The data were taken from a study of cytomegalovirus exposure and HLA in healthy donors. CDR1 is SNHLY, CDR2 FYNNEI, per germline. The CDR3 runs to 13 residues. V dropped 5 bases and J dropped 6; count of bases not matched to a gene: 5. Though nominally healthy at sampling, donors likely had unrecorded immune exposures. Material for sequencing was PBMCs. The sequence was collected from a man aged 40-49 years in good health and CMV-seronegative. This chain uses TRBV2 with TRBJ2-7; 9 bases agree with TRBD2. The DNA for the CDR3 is TGTGCCAGCAGTAGCGGGAGGATGCGCGAGCAGTACTTC. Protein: CASSSGRMREQYF.